This T cell receptor (beta chain) derives from a study of T cells in Graves' hyperthyroidism and ophthalmopathy. Study in general: The authors collected peripheral blood at initial diagnosis, before any treatment.

A remark on this clonotype: The antigen is unknown. A clone one base away is much larger, so this may be a read error.

Germline CDR1 and CDR2: MGHDK and SYGVNS. This CDR3 has 15 residues. Findings and limits, study-wide: Model predictions of ophthalmopathy came a median about 6.3 months before onset.

TCR beta CDR3 regions were amplified from RNA. HTBI primers were employed in a first-round RT-PCR of the TCR CDR3. TCRdb analysed the multiplex PCR reads with MiXCR anew, one entry per CDR3 protein. The data hold roughly 700,000 distinct CDR3 sequences, with roughly a third observed a single time. The clonotype comes from a woman in her thirties or forties with Graves' hyperthyroidism. The sequencing sample was made of blood. This chain uses TRBV25-1 with TRBJ1-6; D unresolved. In DNA, the CDR3 is TGTGCCGGCAGTGTTGGAGCGCTGAATAATTCACCCCTCCACTTT. Translation: CAGSVGALNNSPLHF.